These T cell receptor beta chains were read from a single sample in a study of blood T cell repertoires in COVID-19. Profiling relied on immunoSEQ multiplex PCR, and the TCRdb table lists in-frame clones only, not all of them. The sample holds 300,000 to 350,000 clones, about 90% seen once. The sequencing input was PBMCs or T cells enriched from blood (not recorded which). These TCRs come from a woman aged 18-29 years with acute COVID-19. Both conserved end residues are part of each CDR3. The D gene is left open where the match is weak. A row's size may be missing; if present it is once, few, many or a size class.

.	TRBV18	TRBJ1-1	.	CASSPTVMNTEAFF	TGTGCCAGCTCGCCCACAGTTATGAACACTGAAGCTTTCTTT
TRBD1	TRBV25-1	TRBJ2-5	.	CASYRYLQGHEETQYF	TGTGCCAGCTATCGTTATTTACAGGGGCACGAAGAGACCCAGTACTTC
.	TRBV19	TRBJ1-5	.	CASTHLRGGTQPQHF	TGTGCCAGTACCCACTTAAGGGGGGGCACTCAGCCCCAGCATTTT
TRBD2	TRBV3-1/TRBV3-2	TRBJ2-7	.	CASSHGGSIYEQYF	TGTGCCAGCAGCCATGGCGGGAGTATCTACGAGCAGTACTTC
.	TRBV12-1	TRBJ2-3	.	CASSFDPENTQYF	TGTGCCAGCAGCTTTGACCCGGAGAATACGCAGTATTTT
.	TRBV3-1/TRBV3-2	TRBJ2-3	.	CASRLDSLSDTQYF	TGTGCCAGCAGACTGGACTCTCTCTCAGATACGCAGTATTTT
.	TRBV5-6	TRBJ1-4	.	CASSLLSEKLFF	TGTGCCAGCAGCCTTCTGAGTGAAAAACTGTTTTTT
TRBD2	TRBV5-6	TRBJ2-3	.	CASSPRTSASTDTQYF	TGTGCCAGCAGCCCAAGGACTAGCGCAAGCACAGATACGCAGTATTTT
.	TRBV10-3	TRBJ1-1	few	CAIRTERNTEAFF	TGTGCCATCAGGACAGAAAGAAACACTGAAGCTTTCTTT
.	TRBV19	TRBJ2-7	.	CASSPRTDSSGYEQYF	TGTGCCAGTAGTCCGCGTACGGACAGCTCAGGGTACGAGCAGTACTTC
.	TRBV27	TRBJ1-5	.	CASSLTGNQPQHF	TGTGCCAGCAGTTTAACAGGAAATCAGCCCCAGCATTTT
.	TRBV11-3	TRBJ2-1	.	CASSFKSSPYNEQFF	TGTGCCAGCAGCTTCAAGTCGAGTCCCTACAATGAGCAGTTCTTC
TRBD1	TRBV9	TRBJ2-2	.	CASSVSRQGATGELFF	TGTGCCAGCAGCGTTTCGCGACAGGGGGCAACCGGGGAGCTGTTTTTT
.	TRBV9	TRBJ1-6	.	CASSAPGNNSPLHF	TGTGCCAGCAGCGCCCCGGGGAATAATTCACCCCTCCACTTT
.	TRBV27	TRBJ2-7	.	CASSFRHGHEQYF	TGTGCCAGCAGTTTCCGGCATGGGCACGAGCAGTACTTC
TRBD1	TRBV7-9	TRBJ1-3	.	CASSGDRGKGNTIYF	TGTGCCAGCAGCGGCGACAGGGGGAAGGGAAACACCATATATTTT
.	TRBV7-9	TRBJ2-4	.	CASSLFPVRAGAKNIQYF	TGTGCCAGCAGCTTATTTCCCGTTCGCGCGGGGGCCAAAAACATTCAGTACTTC
TRBD1	TRBV18	TRBJ1-6	.	CASSPNRGNSPLHF	TGTGCCAGCTCACCTAACAGGGGGAATTCACCCCTCCACTTT
TRBD2	TRBV3-1/TRBV3-2	TRBJ2-1	.	CASSANPGTSGSLEQFF	TGTGCCAGCAGCGCGAACCCCGGGACTAGCGGGAGTCTTGAGCAGTTCTTC
TRBD2	TRBV29-1	TRBJ2-3	.	CSADPLGGPLDTQYF	TGCAGCGCGGACCCATTGGGAGGGCCGTTGGATACGCAGTATTTT
TRBD2	TRBV5-4	TRBJ2-3	once	CASSGTSGMPTDTQYF	TGTGCCAGCAGCGGGACTAGCGGGATGCCCACAGATACGCAGTATTTT
.	TRBV20-1	TRBJ1-5	.	CSAGGGGWQPQHF	TGCAGTGCTGGTGGGGGGGGCTGGCAGCCCCAGCATTTT
TRBD1	TRBV18	TRBJ1-2	.	CASSPGQGRDGYTF	TGTGCCAGCTCACCGGGACAGGGAAGGGATGGCTACACCTTC
.	TRBV18	TRBJ1-2	.	CASSPPQVGGYGYTF	TGTGCCAGCTCACCACCACAGGTGGGAGGGTATGGCTACACCTTC
TRBD2	TRBV3-1/TRBV3-2	TRBJ2-7	.	CASSQSSRSSGNEQYF	TGTGCCAGCAGCCAATCGTCGCGGTCTAGCGGGAACGAGCAGTACTTC
.	TRBV5-1	TRBJ2-1	.	CASSPDVAPSYNEQFF	TGCGCCAGCAGCCCAGATGTTGCTCCTTCCTACAATGAGCAGTTCTTC
.	TRBV28	TRBJ2-1	.	CASSSPARQGYNEQFF	TGTGCCAGCAGTTCCCCCGCGAGGCAGGGCTACAATGAGCAGTTCTTC
.	TRBV28	TRBJ1-1	.	CASVAGSSHWAFF	TGTGCCAGCGTAGCAGGGTCCTCCCACTGGGCTTTCTTT
TRBD2	TRBV5-1	TRBJ2-7	.	CASSLTSGTYEQYF	TGCGCCAGCAGCTTGACTAGCGGAACCTACGAGCAGTACTTC
TRBD1	TRBV11-3	TRBJ1-4	.	CASGTGNEKLFF	TGTGCCAGCGGGACAGGGAATGAAAAACTGTTTTTT
.	TRBV27	TRBJ1-1	.	CASSLGALGTEAFF	TGTGCCAGCAGCTTAGGGGCCCTGGGCACTGAAGCTTTCTTT
TRBD1	TRBV19	TRBJ1-2	.	CASTPDREGGYTF	TGTGCCAGTACCCCGGACAGGGAGGGAGGCTACACCTTC
.	TRBV5-1	TRBJ2-7	.	CASSLGAGAPEQYF	TGCGCCAGCAGCTTAGGAGCGGGTGCTCCCGAGCAGTACTTC
TRBD1	TRBV24-1	TRBJ2-2	.	CATRTGSNTGELFF	TGTGCCACCCGGACAGGGTCGAACACCGGGGAGCTGTTTTTT
TRBD1	TRBV5-1	TRBJ1-6	.	CASSEGQDNSPLHF	TGCGCCAGCAGCGAGGGACAGGATAATTCACCCCTCCACTTT
TRBD1	TRBV5-4	TRBJ1-2	.	CASSVDGTGLNGYTF	TGTGCCAGCAGCGTGGACGGGACAGGGCTAAATGGCTACACCTTC
.	TRBV9	TRBJ2-3	.	CASSEGGTDTQYF	TGTGCCAGCAGCGAAGGGGGCACAGATACGCAGTATTTT
.	TRBV28	TRBJ1-5	once	CASRLPVFSGIWQPQHF	TGTGCCAGCAGACTCCCCGTCTTCTCAGGGATTTGGCAGCCCCAGCATTTT
.	TRBV6-5	TRBJ1-2	few	CASSYTGSYGYTF	TGTGCCAGCAGTTACACAGGAAGCTATGGCTACACCTTC
.	TRBV9	TRBJ2-3	.	CASSVGGASTDTQYF	TGTGCCAGCAGCGTAGGGGGAGCGAGCACAGATACGCAGTATTTT
.	TRBV27	TRBJ1-3	.	CASSPTSSGNTIYF	TGTGCCAGCAGTCCGACAAGCTCTGGAAACACCATATATTTT
.	TRBV27	TRBJ1-3	.	CASSLLGSSGNTIYF	TGTGCCAGCAGTTTATTGGGGAGCTCTGGAAACACCATATATTTT
.	TRBV29-1	TRBJ1-5	.	CSVGGNQPQHF	TGCAGCGTAGGGGGCAATCAGCCCCAGCATTTT
.	TRBV6-5	TRBJ1-2	.	CASSQGTYGYTF	TGTGCCAGCAGTCAGGGGACCTATGGCTACACCTTC
.	TRBV27	TRBJ1-2	.	CASSLPSGDGYTF	TGTGCCAGCAGTTTACCATCGGGGGATGGCTACACCTTC
.	TRBV28	TRBJ2-1	.	CASTEGGSYNEQFF	TGTGCCAGCACAGAGGGGGGGTCCTACAATGAGCAGTTCTTC
.	TRBV28	TRBJ2-5	.	CASSLSGSPAQTQYF	TGTGCCAGCAGCCTATCCGGGTCCCCCGCCCAGACCCAGTACTTC
.	TRBV28	TRBJ1-3	.	CASSFRGYGNTIYF	TGTGCCAGCAGTTTCCGGGGGTATGGAAACACCATATATTTT
.	TRBV27	TRBJ2-1	.	CASSPRTAANEQFF	TGTGCCAGCAGTCCCAGGACTGCGGCTAATGAGCAGTTCTTC
.	TRBV10-1	TRBJ1-1	.	CASSEGRGTEAFF	TGCGCCAGCAGTGAGGGCAGGGGCACTGAAGCTTTCTTT
TRBD1	TRBV5-6	TRBJ1-2	.	CASSQTGGNYGYTF	TGTGCCAGCAGCCAGACAGGGGGCAACTATGGCTACACCTTC
.	TRBV15	TRBJ2-7	.	CATSREGVAVSYEQYF	TGTGCCACCAGCAGAGAAGGAGTGGCAGTCAGCTACGAGCAGTACTTC
TRBD1	TRBV28	TRBJ1-6	.	CASRGGQGPYNSPLHF	TGTGCCAGCAGGGGGGGACAGGGACCCTATAATTCACCCCTCCACTTT
.	TRBV27	TRBJ2-5	.	CASRTTRTAKETQYF	TGTGCCAGCAGGACGACTCGGACAGCTAAAGAGACCCAGTACTTC
TRBD1	TRBV10-1	TRBJ2-7	.	CASSESVFGQGRVDEQYF	TGCGCCAGCAGTGAGTCGGTTTTTGGACAGGGAAGGGTCGACGAGCAGTACTTC
TRBD1	TRBV5-1	TRBJ1-2	.	CASSLVITGDGYTF	TGCGCCAGCAGCTTGGTAATAACAGGGGATGGCTACACCTTC
TRBD2	TRBV7-9	TRBJ2-1	.	CASSLRTSGHNEQFF	TGTGCCAGCAGCTTACGGACTAGCGGCCACAATGAGCAGTTCTTC
.	TRBV27	TRBJ2-2	.	CASSLIAGAGELFF	TGTGCCAGCAGTCTTATCGCGGGCGCCGGGGAGCTGTTTTTT
TRBD2	TRBV5-1	TRBJ2-7	.	CASSLAGTSGYEQYF	TGCGCCAGCAGCTTGGCCGGGACTAGCGGATACGAGCAGTACTTC